This T cell receptor beta chain was sequenced in a study of OX40 agonist ivuxolimab in advanced cancers. Study summary: Patients undergoing dose escalation presented with hepatocellular carcinoma, melanoma, renal cell or head and neck cancer. General study findings and limits: The average count of expanded clones was higher among CD8+ T cells than among CD4+. Individuals who were partial responders at 0.1-3.0 mg/kg had clonal expansion that ranked among the lowest. CD4+ and CD8+ blood T cells expanded clonally by week 6 at 0.1 to 3.0 mg/kg.

Sequenced by immunoSEQ multiplex PCR; TCRdb stores in-frame clones only, minus some. Here the sample spans 45,000 or so clones, roughly 82% being singletons. As regards this clone: Its specificity is not known.

The source of this sequence is an adult with an advanced solid tumor such as melanoma, head and neck, liver or kidney cancer. Specimen: CD4+ or CD8+ T cells sorted from blood, collected in a trial of the OX40 agonist ivuxolimab.

The CDR3 DNA reads as TGTGCCAGCAGCGCCCGGACAGGGAAGGCCGGGGAGCTGTTTTTT. Translating gives CASSARTGKAGELFF. The V call is TRBV9, the J call TRBJ2-2; 8 bases fit TRBD1. V lost 3 bases and J lost 6; bases outside the gene matches: 7. CDR3 length: 15 residues. The germline V gene has CDR1 SGDLS and CDR2 YYNGEE. Full variable domain (rest looked up from reference TRBV9 and TRBJ2-2): DSGVTQTPKHLITATGQRVTLRCSPRSGDLSVYWYQQSLDQGLQFLIQYYNGEERAKGNILERFSAQQFPDLHSELNLSSLELGDSALYFCASSARTGKAGELFFGEGSRLTVL.